This entry describes one T cell receptor beta chain. This record belongs to a study of blood T cell repertoires in COVID-19. J lost 8 bases, V lost 0 bases, and 10 bases had no gene match. The CDR3 runs 18 residues. As originally analysed: Estimates of nucleated cell counts were drawn from the amplification of reference gene primers. Sequencing used immunoSEQ multiplex PCR; TCRdb keeps in-frame clones, though not all of them. V and J calls and clone size are copied from that table; D and trimming were computed from the DNA. The table has around 100,000 clones, approximately 85% seen once. This TCR was sampled from a woman aged 60-75 years with acute or convalescent COVID-19. Sequencing was carried out using peripheral blood. V gene TRBV5-7 combines with J gene TRBJ2-1, with 14 bases lining up with TRBD2. TRBV5-7 is an ORF for which the function is uncertain. CDR3: CASSLAPAGTSGSHEQFF. CDR3 coding DNA: TGTGCCAGCAGCTTGGCCCCGGCCGGGACTAGCGGGAGTCATGAGCAGTTCTTC.